This is a list of T cell receptor beta chains from one sample in a study of blood T cell repertoires in COVID-19. This table comes from immunoSEQ multiplex PCR, and its TCRdb copy is limited to in-frame clones, with some not included. The data hold roughly 100,000 clones, with roughly 80% observed a single time. Sequences were obtained from peripheral blood. The receptor source for this set is an older woman with acute or convalescent COVID-19. Each CDR3 is given with its conserved first and last residue. A D gene is named only where the DNA matches it firmly. Rows may omit the clone size; those that give it use once, few, many or a size class.

>NA|TRBJ1-2|TRBD1|TRBV19
CASSIGTAPNYGYTF
TGTGCCAGTAGTATCGGGACAGCGCCTAACTATGGCTACACCTTC
>NA|TRBJ1-5|TRBD1|TRBV5-5
CASSLGRTGGNQPQHF
TGTGCCAGCAGCTTGGGACGGACAGGGGGCAATCAGCCCCAGCATTTT
>NA|TRBJ1-1|NA|TRBV5-1
CASSPGGRGTEAFF
TGCGCCAGCAGCCCCGGCGGGAGGGGCACTGAAGCTTTCTTT
>NA|TRBJ2-7|TRBD2|TRBV5-1
CPRLRLWVGRGGEQYF
TGCCCCCGGTTGCGCCTTTGGGTGGGCCGGGGGGGGGAGCAGTACTTC
>NA|TRBJ1-5|NA|TRBV3-1/TRBV3-2
CASSQDPLKPQHF
TGTGCCAGCAGCCAAGATCCACTGAAGCCCCAGCATTTT
>NA|TRBJ2-2|TRBD1|TRBV4-1
CASSQVPGTGTTGELFF
TGCGCCAGCAGCCAAGTACCCGGGACAGGTACCACCGGGGAGCTGTTTTTT
>NA|TRBJ2-3|TRBD2|TRBV6-5
CASRGLAGRTDTQYF
TGTGCCAGCAGGGGACTAGCGGGACGCACAGATACGCAGTATTTT
>NA|TRBJ1-1|NA|TRBV3-1/TRBV3-2
CASRNRALENTEAFF
TGTGCCAGCAGAAACAGGGCTTTAGAAAACACTGAAGCTTTCTTT
>NA|TRBJ1-4|TRBD1|TRBV18
CASSPRDRNEKLFF
TGTGCCAGCTCACCCCGGGACAGGAATGAAAAACTGTTTTTT
>NA|TRBJ1-6|TRBD1|TRBV27
CASSLSRDRVHSPLHF
TGTGCCAGCAGTTTATCTCGGGACAGGGTACACTCACCCCTCCACTTT
>NA|TRBJ2-1|TRBD2|TRBV5-4
CASSPRLVAGGADNEQFF
TGTGCCAGCAGCCCCCGCCTGGTAGCGGGGGGGGCCGACAATGAGCAGTTCTTC
>NA|TRBJ2-7|TRBD1|TRBV28
CASSLGQGEHEQYF
TGTGCCAGCAGTTTGGGACAGGGGGAACACGAGCAGTACTTC
>NA|TRBJ1-1|NA|TRBV28
CASSFIGGGGTEAFF
TGTGCCAGCAGTTTCATCGGGGGAGGAGGCACTGAAGCTTTCTTT
>NA|TRBJ1-1|NA|TRBV6-5
CASSYRGGTEAFF
TGTGCCAGCAGTTACAGGGGGGGCACTGAAGCTTTCTTT
>NA|TRBJ2-5|TRBD1|TRBV27
CASSSLGSGTVIQETQYF
TGTGCCAGCAGTTCACTTGGGTCCGGGACAGTGATCCAAGAGACCCAGTACTTC
>NA|TRBJ2-2|TRBD1|TRBV13
CASSKTGTVNTGELFF
TGTGCCAGCAGCAAAACCGGGACAGTGAACACCGGGGAGCTGTTTTTT
>NA|TRBJ1-1|NA|TRBV6-6
CASTGDLNTEAFF
TGTGCCAGCACAGGGGATCTGAACACTGAAGCTTTCTTT
>NA|TRBJ2-2|NA|TRBV27
CASSSPGWTGELFF
TGTGCCAGCAGTTCTCCAGGGTGGACCGGGGAGCTGTTTTTT
>few|TRBJ1-5|NA|TRBV10-3
CAISESSYRPQHF
TGTGCCATCAGTGAGTCGTCCTATCGGCCCCAGCATTTT
>few|TRBJ1-5|NA|TRBV28
CASSRGINGNQPQHF
TGTGCCAGCAGCCGCGGGATTAATGGCAATCAGCCCCAGCATTTT
>NA|TRBJ1-5|NA|TRBV30
CAWSLGGTNQPQHF
TGTGCCTGGAGTTTGGGGGGGACCAATCAGCCCCAGCATTTT
>once|TRBJ1-1|NA|TRBV25-1
CASSREAGGAGEAFF
TGTGCCAGCAGTCGAGAGGCGGGGGGCGCGGGTGAAGCTTTCTTT
>once|TRBJ2-7|NA|TRBV27
CASSRNRDTYYEQYF
TGTGCCAGCAGCCGGAACCGGGACACATACTACGAGCAGTACTTC
>NA|TRBJ1-1|NA|TRBV30
CAWTEGGNTEAFF
TGTGCCTGGACCGAAGGGGGGAACACTGAAGCTTTCTTT
>once|TRBJ2-5|TRBD1|TRBV11-2
CASSKGARETQYF
TGTGCCAGCAGCAAGGGGGCACGGGAGACCCAGTACTTC
>NA|TRBJ2-1|TRBD2|TRBV7-2
CASSFSGGAGDEQFF
TGTGCCAGCAGCTTTAGCGGGGGGGCCGGGGATGAGCAGTTCTTC
>NA|TRBJ1-1|TRBD1|TRBV6-5
CASSYGTVGNTEAFF
TGTGCCAGCAGTTACGGGACAGTGGGGAACACTGAAGCTTTCTTT
>few|TRBJ2-7|TRBD2|TRBV27
CASSLLRGTSGMSPYEQYF
TGTGCCAGCAGTTTGCTTCGAGGGACTAGCGGAATGTCGCCTTACGAGCAGTACTTC
>NA|TRBJ2-7|TRBD1|TRBV7-2
CASSLGQGSSYEQYF
TGTGCCAGCAGCTTGGGACAGGGGAGTTCCTACGAGCAGTACTTC
>NA|TRBJ1-1|NA|TRBV30
CAWSGGEEEAFF
TGTGCCTGGAGCGGGGGGGAGGAGGAAGCTTTCTTT
>few|TRBJ1-5|NA|TRBV10-3
CAISESSNSNQPQHF
TGTGCCATCAGTGAGTCGTCAAATAGCAATCAGCCCCAGCATTTT
>NA|TRBJ2-1|NA|TRBV3-1/TRBV3-2
CASSHDRYNEQFF
TGTGCCAGCAGCCACGACAGATACAATGAGCAGTTCTTC
>few|TRBJ2-5|NA|TRBV12-3/TRBV12-4
CASMNTQETQYF
TGTGCCAGCATGAACACCCAAGAGACCCAGTACTTC
>NA|TRBJ1-6|TRBD1|TRBV19
CASQTGDNSPLHF
TGTGCCAGTCAGACAGGGGATAATTCACCCCTCCACTTT
>NA|TRBJ2-7|NA|TRBV2
CASRVDQGNNERQYF
TGTGCCAGCAGGGTTGACCAGGGGAATAACGAGCGGCAGTACTTC
>NA|TRBJ2-5|TRBD1|TRBV5-5
CASRNQGAGETQYF
TGTGCCAGCAGAAATCAGGGGGCTGGAGAGACCCAGTACTTC
>NA|TRBJ1-3|TRBD1|TRBV18
CASSPSLGQGGNTIYF
TGTGCCAGCTCACCATCCCTAGGACAGGGGGGAAACACCATATATTTT